This T cell receptor beta chain emerged from a study of T cell repertoires in cytomegalovirus infection. Study in general: A matching HLA type, together with CMV infection, was signaled by public TCR beta signatures.

CDR3 length: 15 residues. V gave up 2 bases and J gave up 4 bases, with 14 bases separating them. Looked up from germline, CDR1 is MDHEN and CDR2 is SYDVKM. Study results and caveats: Across the ex vivo response, the dominant clonotypes were HLA-C-restricted CMV-specific TCR beta clonotypes. Based on cumulative public TCR beta family frequency, carriers of CMV plus the relevant HLA were identified.

At least ten counts were recorded for this clonotype. No antigen is known for it. From the reads, TCRdb called clonotypes with MiXCR, one entry per CDR3 protein. This sample carries about 260,000 distinct CDR3 sequences, about 13% of them seen once, and the ten largest clones take 8.8%. This chain links TRBV28 with TRBJ1-2; weak D call: TRBD1 (5 bases). The sequence was obtained from a human donor in good health (CMV status not recorded). Some clones in this sample may be carry-over from other donors' samples. The source material was PBMCs. The DNA for the CDR3 is TGTGCCAGCAGTTTAGGGGGGTTTGGCTCCTATGGCTACACCTTC. It translates to CASSLGGFGSYGYTF.